This T cell receptor (beta chain) is drawn from a study of blood T cell repertoires in COVID-19. As for the study in general: There were acute and convalescent COVID-19 samples, and they came from the United States, Italy and Spain.

Germline V gene sequence: CDR1 SGDLS, CDR2 YYNGEE. After removal of 0 bases from V and 9 bases from J, the junction contained 10 bases not matched to a gene. The CDR3 loop spans 16 amino acids. Data came from immunoSEQ multiplex PCR; TCRdb stores just in-frame clones and leaves some out. This sample has 250,000 to 300,000 clones, with around four fifths found just once. Input material: peripheral blood. The clonotype was recovered from a man at least 80 years old with acute or convalescent COVID-19. This chain links TRBV9 with TRBJ2-2; 8 bases align to TRBD1. The CDR3 region is CASSVDRTGTVRELFF. The CDR3 bases are TGTGCCAGCAGCGTAGATAGGACAGGGACGGTCAGGGAGCTGTTTTTT. The entire variable domain, with the rest obtained from reference TRBV9 and TRBJ2-2, is as follows: DSGVTQTPKHLITATGQRVTLRCSPRSGDLSVYWYQQSLDQGLQFLIQYYNGEERAKGNILERFSAQQFPDLHSELNLSSLELGDSALYFCASSVDRTGTVRELFFGEGSRLTVL.